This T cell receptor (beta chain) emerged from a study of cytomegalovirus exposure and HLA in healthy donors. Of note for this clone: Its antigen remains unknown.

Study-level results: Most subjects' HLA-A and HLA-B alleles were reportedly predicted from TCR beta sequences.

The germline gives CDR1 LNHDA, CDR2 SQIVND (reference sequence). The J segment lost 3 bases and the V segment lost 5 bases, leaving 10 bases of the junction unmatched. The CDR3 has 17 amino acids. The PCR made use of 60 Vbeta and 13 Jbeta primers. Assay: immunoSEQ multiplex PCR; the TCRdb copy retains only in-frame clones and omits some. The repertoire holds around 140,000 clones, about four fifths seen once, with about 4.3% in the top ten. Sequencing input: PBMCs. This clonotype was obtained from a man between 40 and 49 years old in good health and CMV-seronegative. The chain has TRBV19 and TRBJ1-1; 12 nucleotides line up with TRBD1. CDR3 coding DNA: TGTGCCAGTAGTCCGACGGGACAGGGGGCGTTGGACACTGAAGCTTTCTTT. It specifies CASSPTGQGALDTEAFF.